This T cell receptor beta chain appears in the sequencing data of a study of cytomegalovirus exposure and HLA in healthy donors. The wider study: Both the 100 to 150 validation repertoires and the approximately 700 first-cohort repertoires used the same platform, as reported by a later analysis.

V was pared by 3 bases and J by 3 bases, with 10 bases between. This CDR3 is built from 13 residues. Germline V gene lookup returns CDR1 SGDLS and CDR2 YYNGEE. Sequenced by immunoSEQ multiplex PCR; TCRdb stores in-frame clones only, minus some. The top ten clones hold around 3% of a sample with about 160,000 clones, more than 75% of them seen once. The chain is built from TRBV9 and TRBJ2-7; the D is unclear. The receptor's source is a young man in good health and CMV-seronegative. The sample taken for sequencing was PBMCs. Written as DNA, the CDR3 is TGTGCCAGCAGCGATCAAAATTTCTACGAGCAGTACTTC. Translating it yields CASSDQNFYEQYF.